Described below is a single TCR beta chain sequence and its context. CDR1 is KGHDR and CDR2 is SFDVKD in the germline V gene. V was shortened by 3 bases and J by 10 bases, with 17 bases between the two germline ends. This CDR3 contains 14 residues. This sample was taken from a study of T cell responses to AZD1222 COVID-19 vaccine. Sequenced by immunoSEQ multiplex PCR; TCRdb stores in-frame clones only, minus some. Found here are some 140,000 clones, roughly 94% of them singletons; the top ten hold under 2%. Sequenced material: peripheral blood, taken on day 0 of AZD1222 vaccination. This chain links TRBV24-1 with TRBJ1-1; D remains ambiguous. The TCR was taken from an adult in good health. The CDR3 bases are TGTGCCACCAGTGATCCAAGGGCGCCGGAAGGAGCTTTCTTT. Protein sequence: CATSDPRAPEGAFF.